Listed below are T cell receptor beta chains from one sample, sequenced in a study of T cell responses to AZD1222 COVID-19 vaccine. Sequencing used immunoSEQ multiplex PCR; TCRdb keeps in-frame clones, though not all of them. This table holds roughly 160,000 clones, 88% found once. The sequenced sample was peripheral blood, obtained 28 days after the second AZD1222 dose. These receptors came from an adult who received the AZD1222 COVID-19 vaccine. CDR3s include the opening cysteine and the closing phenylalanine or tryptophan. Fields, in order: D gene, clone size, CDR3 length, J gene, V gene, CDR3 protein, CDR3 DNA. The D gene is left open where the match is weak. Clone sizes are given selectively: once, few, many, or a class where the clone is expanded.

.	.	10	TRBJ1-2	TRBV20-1	CSAYQGGYTF	TGCAGTGCTTATCAGGGTGGCTACACCTTC
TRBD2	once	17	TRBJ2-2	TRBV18	CASSPRRTSGNTGELFF	TGTGCCAGCTCACCACGCCGGACTAGCGGGAACACCGGGGAGCTGTTTTTT
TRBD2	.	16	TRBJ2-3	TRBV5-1	CASSLARGGVSDTQYF	TGCGCCAGCAGCTTGGCTCGCGGGGGGGTCTCAGATACGCAGTATTTT
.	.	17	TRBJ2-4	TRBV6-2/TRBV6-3	CASSERVRDGAKNIQYF	TGTGCCAGCAGTGAGAGGGTCAGGGACGGGGCCAAAAACATTCAGTACTTC
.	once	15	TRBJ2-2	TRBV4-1	CASSLRDLNTGELFF	TGCGCCAGCAGCCTCCGGGACCTGAACACCGGGGAGCTGTTTTTT
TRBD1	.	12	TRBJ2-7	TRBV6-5	CGGGTGGYEQYF	TGTGGCGGCGGGACAGGGGGCTACGAGCAGTACTTC
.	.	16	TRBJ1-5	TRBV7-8	CASSFSGGTNNQPQHF	TGTGCCAGCAGCTTTTCGGGAGGGACAAATAATCAGCCCCAGCATTTT
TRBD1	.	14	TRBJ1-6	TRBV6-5	CASRSGTEGSPLHF	TGTGCCAGCAGATCCGGGACAGAAGGTTCACCCCTCCACTTT
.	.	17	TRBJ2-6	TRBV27	CASSLFALNSGANVLTF	TGTGCCAGCAGTTTATTCGCCCTTAACTCTGGGGCCAACGTCCTGACTTTC
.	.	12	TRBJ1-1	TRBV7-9	CASSRGETEAFF	TGTGCCAGCAGCAGGGGAGAGACTGAAGCTTTCTTT
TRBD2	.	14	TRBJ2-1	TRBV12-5	CASGSPIRGGEQFF	TGTGCTAGTGGCTCCCCTATCCGGGGGGGTGAGCAGTTCTTC
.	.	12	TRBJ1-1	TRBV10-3	CAIAGMNTEAFF	TGTGCCATCGCAGGAATGAACACTGAAGCTTTCTTT
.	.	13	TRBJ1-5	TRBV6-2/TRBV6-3	CASSYSRVQPQHF	TGTGCCAGCAGTTACTCGAGAGTACAGCCCCAGCATTTT
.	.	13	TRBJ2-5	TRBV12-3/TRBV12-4	CASSLNQGETQYF	TGTGCCAGCAGTTTAAACCAGGGGGAGACCCAGTACTTC
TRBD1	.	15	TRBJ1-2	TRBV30	CAWSVNRGRNYGYTF	TGTGCCTGGAGTGTAAACAGGGGGCGCAACTATGGCTACACCTTC
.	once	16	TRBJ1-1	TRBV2	CASSQKGDGINTEAFF	TGTGCCAGCAGTCAAAAGGGGGACGGTATAAACACTGAAGCTTTCTTT